These 9 T cell receptor beta chains were all obtained from the same sample, sequenced in a study of shared clonotypes between healthy human individuals. The method was immunoSEQ multiplex PCR; TCRdb's version includes in-frame clones alone and lacks a portion of them. The data contain 600,000 to 800,000 clones, 72% of them singletons. The sequenced sample was memory CD4+ T cells sorted from blood. Noted subset: CD45RA-negative fraction. These receptor sequences come from a woman aged 30 to 39 in good health.

This clone was observed once. The V and J genes are TRBV30 and TRBJ2-5; 9 nucleotides match TRBD2. CDR3 size: 16 residues. In germline, CDR1 is GTSNPN, CDR2 SVGIG (reference sequence). The ends lost 4 bases at V and 7 bases at J; junction bases unmatched: 16. In DNA, the CDR3 is TGTGCCTGGACGGGGGGAGCGGGAGGTGGTAAGCGGACCCAGTACTTC. As protein: CAWTGGAGGGKRTQYF. The full variable domain, completed using reference TRBV30 and TRBJ2-5, is SQTIHQWPATLVQPVGSPLSLECTVEGTSNPNLYWYRQAAGRGLQLLFYSVGIGQISSEVPQNLSASRPQDRQFILSSKKLLLSDSGFYLCAWTGGAGGGKRTQYFGPGTRLLVL.

The genes are TRBV7-9 and TRBJ2-1; D uncertain. The ends were cut back, 5 bases at V and 4 bases at J, with 18 bases in the middle. The CDR3 extends over 16 amino acids. CDR1 SEHNR and CDR2 FQNEAQ come from the germline V gene (reference sequence). The CDR3 spells CASSPWMAEGYNEQFF. The CDR3 DNA sequence: TGTGCCAGCAGCCCTTGGATGGCAGAAGGTTACAATGAGCAGTTCTTC. Full variable domain (outside the CDR3, taken from reference TRBV7-9 and TRBJ2-1): DTGVSQNPRHKITKRGQNVTFRCDPISEHNRLYWYRQTLGQGPEFLTYFQNEAQLEKSRLLSDRFSAERPKGSFSTLEIQRTEQGDSAMYLCASSPWMAEGYNEQFFGPGTRLTVL.

The chain joins TRBV4-1 to TRBJ2-7; TRBD1 agrees at 9 bases. The CDR3 runs 16 residues. In germline, CDR1 is MGHRA, CDR2 YSYEKL. V was pared by 1 base and J by 4 bases, with 8 bases of the junction left unmatched. For the CDR3, the DNA is TGCGCCAGCAGCCAAGTATATACAGGGGGCTCGTACGAGCAGTACTTC. Its translation: CASSQVYTGGSYEQYF.

The V call is TRBV30, the J call TRBJ2-5; tentatively, D is TRBD2 (6 bases). Germline assignment: CDR1 GTSNPN and CDR2 SVGIG (reference sequence). Trimming left V 4 bases short and J 12 bases short, with 15 bases between. The CDR3 is made up of 11 amino acids. CDR3 nucleotide sequence: TGTGCCTGGACGGGGCAGGGAGGCAAGTACTTC. Protein: CAWTGQGGKYF.

This chain joins TRBV5-4 and TRBJ1-2; TRBD1 aligns across 10 bases. Per the germline V gene, CDR1 is SGHNT and CDR2 is YYREEE (reference sequence). The CDR3 length is 15 residues. V lost 4 bases, J lost 5 bases, and 8 bases stayed unmatched. In nucleotides, the CDR3 is TGTGCCAGCAGCCCCCGGGACAGGGGCCCATATGGCTACACCTTC. Its translation: CASSPRDRGPYGYTF.

V is TRBV4-2 and J is TRBJ1-2; D not resolved. V lost 5 bases to trimming and J lost 3 bases, with 10 bases between them. Germline V gene data show CDR1 as LGHNA and CDR2 as YNFKEQ. The CDR3 has 13 amino acids. This chain's CDR3 is CASSLSLDYGYTF. The CDR3, as DNA: TGTGCCAGCAGCTTATCTCTAGACTATGGCTACACCTTC.

The CDR3 here is CAISESTDEQYF. The CDR3 DNA sequence: TGTGCCATCAGTGAGTCTACAGACGAGCAGTACTTC. The chain carries TRBV10-3 and TRBJ2-7; D gene unclear. Germline assignment: CDR1 ENHRY and CDR2 SYGVKD. There are 12 residues in the CDR3. Trimming shortened V by 0 bases and J by 5 bases, and 5 bases separated the two germline ends.

This clone was recorded a few times. The rearrangement uses TRBV27 and TRBJ1-4; the D is unclear. The germline V gene has CDR1 MNHEY and CDR2 SMNVEV (reference sequence). The CDR3 totals 15 residues. The V end was cut by 5 bases, the J end by 4 bases, with 14 bases between. In nucleotides, the CDR3 is TGTGCCAGCAGTGCTAAAGAGCAGCATAATGAAAAACTGTTTTTT. It codes for CASSAKEQHNEKLFF.

V usage is TRBV5-5 and J usage is TRBJ2-7, with 7 bases aligning to TRBD2. Trimming at V came to 5 bases and at J to 6 bases, leaving 11 bases not matched to a gene. The CDR3 runs to 14 residues. In germline, CDR1 is SGHKS, CDR2 YYEKEE (reference sequence). In DNA, the CDR3 is TGTGCCAGCAGTCCGTGGGTAGCGGGCAGCGAGCAGTACTTC. Translation gives CASSPWVAGSEQYF.